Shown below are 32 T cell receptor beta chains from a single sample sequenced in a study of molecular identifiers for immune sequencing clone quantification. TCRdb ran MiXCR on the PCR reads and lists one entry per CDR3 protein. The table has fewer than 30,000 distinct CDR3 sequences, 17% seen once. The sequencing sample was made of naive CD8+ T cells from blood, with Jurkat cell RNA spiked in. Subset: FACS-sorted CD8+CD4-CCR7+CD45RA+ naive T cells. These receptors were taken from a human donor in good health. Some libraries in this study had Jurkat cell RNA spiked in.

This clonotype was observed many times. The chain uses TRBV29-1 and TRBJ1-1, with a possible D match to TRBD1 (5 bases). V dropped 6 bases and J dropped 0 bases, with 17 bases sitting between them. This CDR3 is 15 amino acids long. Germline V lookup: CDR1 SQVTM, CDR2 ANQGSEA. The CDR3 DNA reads TGCAGCGTATCCGGGACGGAAGATATGAACACTGAAGCTTTCTTT. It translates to CSVSGTEDMNTEAFF.

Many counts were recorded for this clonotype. Here the CDR3 reads CASSYSPGDGHGEQYF. CDR3 bases: TGTGCCAGCAGTTACTCACCGGGGGACGGGCACGGCGAGCAGTACTTC. The chain employs TRBV6-5 and TRBJ2-7, with D perhaps TRBD2 (6 bases). The V gene's germline CDR1 is MNHEY and CDR2 SVGAGI. This CDR3 spans 16 amino acids. V shed 0 bases and J shed 6 bases, with 18 bases lying between them.

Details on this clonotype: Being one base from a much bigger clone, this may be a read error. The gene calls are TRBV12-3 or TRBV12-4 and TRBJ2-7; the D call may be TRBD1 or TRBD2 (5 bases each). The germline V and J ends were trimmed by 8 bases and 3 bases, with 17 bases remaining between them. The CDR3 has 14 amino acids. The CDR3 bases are TGTGCCAGCGGTCGGGACCCCGGGAACTACGAGCAGTACTTC. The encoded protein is CASGRDPGNYEQYF.

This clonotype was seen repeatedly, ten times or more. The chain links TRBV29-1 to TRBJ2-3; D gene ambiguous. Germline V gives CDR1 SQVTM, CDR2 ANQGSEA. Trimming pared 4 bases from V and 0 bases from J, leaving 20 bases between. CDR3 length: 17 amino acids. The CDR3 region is CSVVGLPREISTDTQYF. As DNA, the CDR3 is TGCAGCGTTGTCGGTTTACCCCGAGAAATTAGCACAGATACGCAGTATTTT.

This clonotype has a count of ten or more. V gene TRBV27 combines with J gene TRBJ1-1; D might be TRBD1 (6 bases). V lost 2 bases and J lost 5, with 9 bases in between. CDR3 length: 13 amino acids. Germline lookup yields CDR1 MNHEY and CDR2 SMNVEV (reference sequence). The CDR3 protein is CASSLGGLTEAFF. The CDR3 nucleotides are TGTGCCAGCAGTTTAGGGGGGCTGACTGAAGCTTTCTTT.

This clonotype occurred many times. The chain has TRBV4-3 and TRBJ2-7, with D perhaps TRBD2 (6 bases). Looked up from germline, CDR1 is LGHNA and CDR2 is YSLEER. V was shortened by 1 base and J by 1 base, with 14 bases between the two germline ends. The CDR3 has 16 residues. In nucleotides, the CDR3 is TGCGCCAGCAGCCAAGGAGTGGCTAGCGCTTCCTACGAGCAGTACTTC. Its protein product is CASSQGVASASYEQYF.

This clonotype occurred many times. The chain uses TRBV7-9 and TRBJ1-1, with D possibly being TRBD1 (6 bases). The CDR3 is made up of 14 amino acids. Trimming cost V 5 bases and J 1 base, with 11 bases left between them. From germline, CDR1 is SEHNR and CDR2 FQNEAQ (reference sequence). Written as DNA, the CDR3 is TGTGCCAGCAGCCGCAGGGGCGCGAACACTGAAGCTTTCTTT. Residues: CASSRRGANTEAFF.

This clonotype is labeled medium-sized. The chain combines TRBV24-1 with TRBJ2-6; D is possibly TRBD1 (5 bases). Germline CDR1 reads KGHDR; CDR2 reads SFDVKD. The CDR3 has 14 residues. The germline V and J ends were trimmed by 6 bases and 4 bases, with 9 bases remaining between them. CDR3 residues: CATSQGSGANVLTF. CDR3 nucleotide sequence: TGTGCCACCAGTCAGGGATCGGGGGCCAACGTCCTGACTTTC.

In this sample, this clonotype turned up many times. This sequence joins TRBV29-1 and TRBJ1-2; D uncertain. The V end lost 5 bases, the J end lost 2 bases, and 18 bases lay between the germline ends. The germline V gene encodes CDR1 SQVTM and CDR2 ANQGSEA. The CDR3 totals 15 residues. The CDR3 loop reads CSVIWTTEYNYGYTF. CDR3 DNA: TGCAGCGTTATTTGGACCACAGAATACAACTATGGCTACACCTTC.

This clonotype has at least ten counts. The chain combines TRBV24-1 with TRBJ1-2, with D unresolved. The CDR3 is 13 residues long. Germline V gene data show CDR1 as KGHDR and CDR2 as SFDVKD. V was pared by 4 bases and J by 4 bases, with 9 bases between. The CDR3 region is CATSDVAFYGYTF. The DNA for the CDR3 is TGTGCCACCAGTGACGTAGCCTTCTATGGCTACACCTTC.

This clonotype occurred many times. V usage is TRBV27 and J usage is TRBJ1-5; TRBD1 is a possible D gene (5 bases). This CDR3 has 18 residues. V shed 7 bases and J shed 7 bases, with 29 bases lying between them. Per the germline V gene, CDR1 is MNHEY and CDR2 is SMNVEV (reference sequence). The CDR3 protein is CASTKAATLGTRDQPQHF. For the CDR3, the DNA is TGTGCCAGCACTAAAGCAGCCACCTTGGGAACGCGGGACCAGCCCCAGCATTTT.

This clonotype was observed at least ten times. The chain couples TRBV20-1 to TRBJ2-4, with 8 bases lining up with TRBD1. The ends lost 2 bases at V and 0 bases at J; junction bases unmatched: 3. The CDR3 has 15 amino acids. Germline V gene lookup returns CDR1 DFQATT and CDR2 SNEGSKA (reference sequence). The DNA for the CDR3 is TGCAGTGCTAGATCGGGACAGGAAGCCAAAAACATTCAGTACTTC. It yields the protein CSARSGQEAKNIQYF.

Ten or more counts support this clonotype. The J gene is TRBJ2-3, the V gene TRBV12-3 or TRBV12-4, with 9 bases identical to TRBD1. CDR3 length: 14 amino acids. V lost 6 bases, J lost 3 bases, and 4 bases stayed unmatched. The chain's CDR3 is CASRQGAHTDTQYF. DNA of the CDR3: TGTGCCAGCAGACAGGGGGCGCATACAGATACGCAGTATTTT.

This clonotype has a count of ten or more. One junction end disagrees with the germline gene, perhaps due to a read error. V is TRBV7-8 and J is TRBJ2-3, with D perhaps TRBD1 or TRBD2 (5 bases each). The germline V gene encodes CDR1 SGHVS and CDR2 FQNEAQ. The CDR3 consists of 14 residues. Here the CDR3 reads CASSRDLSTDTQYF. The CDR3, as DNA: TGTGCCAGCAGCCGGGACCTAAGCACAGATACACAGTATTTT.

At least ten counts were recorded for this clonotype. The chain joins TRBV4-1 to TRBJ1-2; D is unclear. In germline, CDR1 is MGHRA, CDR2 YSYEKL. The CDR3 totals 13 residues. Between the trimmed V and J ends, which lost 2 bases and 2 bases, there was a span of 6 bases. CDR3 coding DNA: TGCGCCAGCAGCCAAACACAAAACTATGGCTACACCTTC. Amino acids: CASSQTQNYGYTF.

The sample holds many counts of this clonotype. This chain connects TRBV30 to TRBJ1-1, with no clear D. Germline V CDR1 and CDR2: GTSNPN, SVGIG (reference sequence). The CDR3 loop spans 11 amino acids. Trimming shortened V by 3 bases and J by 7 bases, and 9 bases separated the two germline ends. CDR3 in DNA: TGTGCCTGGAGCCCCGCGGTTGAAGCTTTCTTT. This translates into CAWSPAVEAFF.

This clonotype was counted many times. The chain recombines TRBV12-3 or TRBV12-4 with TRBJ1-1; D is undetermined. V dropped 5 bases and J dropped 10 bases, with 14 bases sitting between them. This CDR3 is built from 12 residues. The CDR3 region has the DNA TGTGCCAGCAGTCCCCTAAGAAACGGAGCTTTCTTT. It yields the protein CASSPLRNGAFF.

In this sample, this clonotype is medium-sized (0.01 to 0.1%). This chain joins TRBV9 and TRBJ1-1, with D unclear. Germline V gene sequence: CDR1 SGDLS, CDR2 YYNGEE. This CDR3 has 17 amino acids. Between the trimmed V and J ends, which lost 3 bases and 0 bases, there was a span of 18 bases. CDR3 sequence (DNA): TGTGCCAGCAGCGAGAGCCCAAGGAGAAATCTGAACACTGAAGCTTTCTTT. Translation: CASSESPRRNLNTEAFF.

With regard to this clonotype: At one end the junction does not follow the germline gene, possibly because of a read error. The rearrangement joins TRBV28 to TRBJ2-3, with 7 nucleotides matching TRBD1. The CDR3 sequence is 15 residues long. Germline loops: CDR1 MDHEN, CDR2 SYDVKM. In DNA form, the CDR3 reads TGTGCCGGCAGAAAGGGGACAGAGAGCACCGATACGCAGTATTTT. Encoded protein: CAGRKGTESTDTQYF.

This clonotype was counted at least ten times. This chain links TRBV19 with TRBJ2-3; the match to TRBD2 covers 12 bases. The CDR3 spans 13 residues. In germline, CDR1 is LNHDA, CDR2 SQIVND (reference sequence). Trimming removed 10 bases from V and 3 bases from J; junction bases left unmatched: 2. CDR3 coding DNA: TGTGCCACTGGGACTAGCGGGACAGATACGCAGTATTTT. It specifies CATGTSGTDTQYF.

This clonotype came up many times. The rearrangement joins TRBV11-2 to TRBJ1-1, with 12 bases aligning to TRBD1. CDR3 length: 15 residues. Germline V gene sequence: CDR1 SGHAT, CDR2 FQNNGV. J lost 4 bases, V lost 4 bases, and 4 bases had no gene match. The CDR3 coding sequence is TGTGCCAGCAGCTGGGGGACAGGGGGCATCACTGAAGCTTTCTTT. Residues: CASSWGTGGITEAFF.

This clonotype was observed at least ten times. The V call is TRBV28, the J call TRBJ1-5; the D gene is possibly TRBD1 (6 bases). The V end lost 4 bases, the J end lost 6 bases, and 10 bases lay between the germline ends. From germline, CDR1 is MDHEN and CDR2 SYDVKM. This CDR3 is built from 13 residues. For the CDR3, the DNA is TGTGCCAGCAGTTGGCGGGGGGCTCAGCCCCAGCATTTT. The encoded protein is CASSWRGAQPQHF. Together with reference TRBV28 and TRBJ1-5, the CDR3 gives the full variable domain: DVKVTQSSRYLVKRTGEKVFLECVQDMDHENMFWYRQDPGLGLRLIYFSYDVKMKEKGDIPEGYSVSREKKERFSLILESASTNQTSMYLCASSWRGAQPQHFGDGTRLSIL.

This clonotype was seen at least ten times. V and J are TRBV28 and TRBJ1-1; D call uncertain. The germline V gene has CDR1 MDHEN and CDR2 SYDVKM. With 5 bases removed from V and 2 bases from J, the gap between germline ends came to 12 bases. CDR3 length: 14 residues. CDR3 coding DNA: TGTGCCAGCAGTATACAGCCCTCTAACACTGAAGCTTTCTTT. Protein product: CASSIQPSNTEAFF.

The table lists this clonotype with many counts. The CDR3 protein is CASSFVGASTGELFF. The CDR3 coding sequence is TGTGCCAGCAGTTTTGTGGGAGCGAGCACCGGGGAGCTGTTTTTT. V usage is TRBV27 and J usage is TRBJ2-2, with a tentative D call TRBD2 (5 bases). The CDR3 extends over 15 amino acids. The germline V and J ends were trimmed by 3 bases and 4 bases, with 12 bases remaining between them. CDR1 is MNHEY, CDR2 SMNVEV, per germline (reference sequence).

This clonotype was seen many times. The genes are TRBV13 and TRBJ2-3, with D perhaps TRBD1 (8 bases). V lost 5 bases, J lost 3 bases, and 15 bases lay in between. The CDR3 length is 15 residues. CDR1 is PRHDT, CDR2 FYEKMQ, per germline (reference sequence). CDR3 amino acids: CASSADRGGTDTQYF. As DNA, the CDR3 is TGTGCCAGCAGCGCCGACAGGGGAGGGACAGATACGCAGTATTTT.

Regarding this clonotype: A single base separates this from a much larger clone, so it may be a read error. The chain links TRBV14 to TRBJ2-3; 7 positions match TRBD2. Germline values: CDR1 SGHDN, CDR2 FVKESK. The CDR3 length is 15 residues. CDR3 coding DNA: TGTGTCAGCAGCGTACTAGCGTCTAGCACAGATACGCAGTATTTT. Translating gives CVSSVLASSTDTQYF.

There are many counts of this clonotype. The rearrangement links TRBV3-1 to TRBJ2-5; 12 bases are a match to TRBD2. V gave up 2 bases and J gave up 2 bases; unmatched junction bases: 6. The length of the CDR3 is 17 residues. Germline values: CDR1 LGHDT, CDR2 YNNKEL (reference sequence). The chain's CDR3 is CASSQPRLAGAQETQYF. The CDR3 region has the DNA TGTGCCAGCAGCCAACCTCGACTAGCGGGGGCTCAAGAGACCCAGTACTTC.

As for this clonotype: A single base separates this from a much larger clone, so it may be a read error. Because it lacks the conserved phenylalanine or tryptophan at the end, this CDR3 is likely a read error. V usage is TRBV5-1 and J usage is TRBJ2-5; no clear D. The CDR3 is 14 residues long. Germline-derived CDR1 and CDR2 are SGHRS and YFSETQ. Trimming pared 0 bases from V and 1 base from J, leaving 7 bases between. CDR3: CASSLDRIQETQYY. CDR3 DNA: TGCGCCAGCAGCTTGGATCGTATCCAAGAGACCCAGTACTAC.

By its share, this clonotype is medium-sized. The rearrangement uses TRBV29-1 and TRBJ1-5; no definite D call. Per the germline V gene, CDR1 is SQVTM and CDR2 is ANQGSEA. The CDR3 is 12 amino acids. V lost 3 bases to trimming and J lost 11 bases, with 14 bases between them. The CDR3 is CSVDEPPMAQHF. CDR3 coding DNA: TGCAGCGTTGATGAACCTCCCATGGCCCAGCATTTT. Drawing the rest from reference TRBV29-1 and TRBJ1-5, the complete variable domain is SAVISQKPSRDICQRGTSLTIQCQVDSQVTMMFWYRQQPGQSLTLIATANQGSEATYESGFVIDKFPISRPNLTFSTLTVSNMSPEDSSIYLCSVDEPPMAQHFGDGTRLSIL.

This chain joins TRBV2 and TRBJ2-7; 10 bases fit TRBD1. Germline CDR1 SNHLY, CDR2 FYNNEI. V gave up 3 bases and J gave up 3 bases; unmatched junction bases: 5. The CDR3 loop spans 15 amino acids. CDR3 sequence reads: CASSDVGQGDYEQYF. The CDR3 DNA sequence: TGTGCCAGCAGTGACGTTGGACAGGGGGACTACGAGCAGTACTTC.

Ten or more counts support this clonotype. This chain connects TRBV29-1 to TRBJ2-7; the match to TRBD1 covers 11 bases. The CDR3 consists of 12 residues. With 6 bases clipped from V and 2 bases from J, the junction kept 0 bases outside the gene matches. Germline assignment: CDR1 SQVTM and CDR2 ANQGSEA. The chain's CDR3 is CSVGQGAYEQYF. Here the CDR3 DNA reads TGCAGCGTGGGACAGGGGGCCTACGAGCAGTACTTC.

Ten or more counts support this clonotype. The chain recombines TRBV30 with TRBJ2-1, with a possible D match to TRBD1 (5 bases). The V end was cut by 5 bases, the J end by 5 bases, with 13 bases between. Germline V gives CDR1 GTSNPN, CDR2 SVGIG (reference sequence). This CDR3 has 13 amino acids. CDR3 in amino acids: CAWDSLPDNEQFF. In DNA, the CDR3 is TGTGCCTGGGACAGCCTACCGGACAATGAGCAGTTCTTC. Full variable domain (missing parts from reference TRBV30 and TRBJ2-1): SQTIHQWPATLVQPVGSPLSLECTVEGTSNPNLYWYRQAAGRGLQLLFYSVGIGQISSEVPQNLSASRPQDRQFILSSKKLLLSDSGFYLCAWDSLPDNEQFFGPGTRLTVL.